Below, one T cell receptor (beta chain) is given with its context. The sample originates from a study of cytomegalovirus exposure and HLA in healthy donors. Looked up from germline, CDR1 is SGDLS and CDR2 is YYNGEE. The V segment lost 4 bases and the J segment 6 bases; nucleotides outside the gene matches: 10. The CDR3 length is 16 residues. This table comes from immunoSEQ multiplex PCR, and its TCRdb copy is limited to in-frame clones, with some not included. Of some 90,000 clones in the sample, approximately 96% were seen once. The receptor was isolated from a man between 18 and 35 years old in good health and CMV-seronegative. V and J are TRBV9 and TRBJ2-1, with 10 bases that match TRBD2. Sequencing was done on a sample of PBMCs. The CDR3: CASSPPWTSGFNEQFF. For the CDR3, the DNA is TGTGCCAGCAGCCCCCCTTGGACTAGCGGCTTCAATGAGCAGTTCTTC.